A selection of T cell receptor beta chains follows, all from one sample in a study of identical twins. A single record per CDR3 protein comes from TCRdb applying MiXCR to the 5' RACE reads. This table has about 520,000 distinct CDR3 sequences, about 20% appearing once. These same records also appear under a second study, on T cells expressing NK-cell markers.

The specimen was CD4+ T cells sorted from blood. These receptor sequences come from a woman aged 18 to 35 in good health. The CDR3 runs from the conserved cysteine through the conserved F or W. A D gene is named only where the DNA matches it firmly. Clone size is given for some rows only: seen once, a few or many times, or a class if the clone is expanded.

d_call	v_call	j_call	clone_size	cdr3_nt	cdr3_aa
TRBD1	TRBV20-1	TRBJ2-7	few	TGCAGTGCTGTCCTCCAGGGGGCCTACGAGCAGTACTTC	CSAVLQGAYEQYF
TRBD2	TRBV10-3	TRBJ2-1	few	TGTGCCATCACCGGACTAGCCGACAATGAGCAGTTCTTC	CAITGLADNEQFF
-	TRBV9	TRBJ2-1	few	TGTGCCAGCAGCGTGAGGGGCACCAGAGAGCAGTTCTTC	CASSVRGTREQFF
TRBD1	TRBV20-1	TRBJ2-3	many	TGCAGTGCAGCGCAGGGGGCTTTGACGGATTTT	CSAAQGALTDF
-	TRBV7-9	TRBJ2-2	few	TGTGCCAGCAGCGGATACCGGGAGCTGACCGGGGAGCTGTTTTTT	CASSGYRELTGELFF
-	TRBV6-1	TRBJ1-4	-	TGTGCCAGCAGCCTCCTATGGAGGACTAATGAAAAACTGTTTTTT	CASSLLWRTNEKLFF
TRBD2	TRBV6-2/TRBV6-3	TRBJ2-1	few	TGTGCCAGCAGTGGACTAGCGGGAGGGTCTACCTCCTACAATGAGCAGTTCTTC	CASSGLAGGSTSYNEQFF
TRBD2	TRBV29-1	TRBJ2-1	-	TGCAGCGTAGTACTAGCGGGAGTCTCCTACAATGAGCAGTTCTTC	CSVVLAGVSYNEQFF
-	TRBV20-1	TRBJ1-1	many	TGCAGTGCTAGAGACAGGACCAACACTGAAGCTTTCTTT	CSARDRTNTEAFF
-	TRBV19	TRBJ1-1	few	TGTGCCAGTAGTATCGGAGGTGTAAGCACTGAAGCTTTCTTT	CASSIGGVSTEAFF
-	TRBV12-3/TRBV12-4	TRBJ1-1	-	TGTGCCAGCAGTTTGGAGGTAGCGAGCACTGAAGCTTTCTTT	CASSLEVASTEAFF
TRBD2	TRBV6-5	TRBJ2-7	once	TGTGCCAGCAGTTACGGGGTAGCGGGGACTGGCGAGCAGTACTTC	CASSYGVAGTGEQYF
TRBD1	TRBV5-1	TRBJ2-4	-	TGCGCCAGCAGCTTGGGATCTACAGGGGTTATTCAGTACTTC	CASSLGSTGVIQYF
-	TRBV7-2	TRBJ2-5	-	TGTGCCAGCAGCCGAGACAGAACTCAAGAGACCCAGTACTTC	CASSRDRTQETQYF
TRBD1	TRBV25-1	TRBJ2-7	few	TGTGCCAGCAGTGACCCGGGACAGGGGGACCACGAGCAGTACTTC	CASSDPGQGDHEQYF
TRBD2	TRBV7-8	TRBJ2-5	-	TGTGCCAGCAGCTTAATTTTTGGACTAGCGGGATTGGAGACCCAGTACTTC	CASSLIFGLAGLETQYF
TRBD2	TRBV29-1	TRBJ2-5	-	TGCAGCGTTGCCAGGGCTCATGGACTAGCGAAACAAGAGACCCAGTACTTC	CSVARAHGLAKQETQYF
TRBD2	TRBV12-3/TRBV12-4	TRBJ2-1	few	TGTGCCAGCAGTTCCGCACTAGCGGGAGGGCCTTCATCCTACAATGAGCAGTTCTTC	CASSSALAGGPSSYNEQFF
TRBD1	TRBV20-1	TRBJ2-3	few	TGCAGTGCTAGAGGGGGGACAGGGCAAGATACGCAGTATTTT	CSARGGTGQDTQYF
-	TRBV12-3/TRBV12-4	TRBJ1-6	-	TGTGCCAGCAGTTTAATGGGAGACCGGCGGACACCCCTCCACTTT	CASSLMGDRRTPLHF
TRBD1	TRBV12-3/TRBV12-4	TRBJ1-5	few	TGTGCCAGCAGTCGCGGACAGGGTATTCAGCCCCAGCATTTT	CASSRGQGIQPQHF
-	TRBV13	TRBJ2-1	-	TGTGCCAGCGGACGGGAAGGGTCCTACAATGAGCAGTTCTTC	CASGREGSYNEQFF
TRBD2	TRBV4-1	TRBJ2-1	many	TGCGCCAGCAAGCGGACTAGCGGGCACAATGAGCAGTTCTTC	CASKRTSGHNEQFF
-	TRBV20-1	TRBJ2-7	many	TGCAGTGCTAGAGACAGGGGCTACGAGCAGTACTTC	CSARDRGYEQYF
TRBD1	TRBV7-2	TRBJ2-1	-	TGTGCCAGCAGCTTAAGTGCAGGGGGCGTCACCTACAATGAGCAGTTCTTC	CASSLSAGGVTYNEQFF
-	TRBV12-2	TRBJ2-5	few	TGTGCAAGTCGCCCTGACGCCCGGGCCCAGTACTTC	CASRPDARAQYF
-	TRBV5-1	TRBJ1-1	-	TGCGCCAGCAGCTTGGGGAATCGGGACATTGAAGCTTTCTTT	CASSLGNRDIEAFF
TRBD1	TRBV6-2/TRBV6-3	TRBJ2-1	few	TGTGCCAGCACCTTCCCGGGACAGGGCTCCTACAATGAGCAGTTCTTC	CASTFPGQGSYNEQFF
TRBD1	TRBV5-5	TRBJ2-3	-	TGTGCCAGCAGGCGGCCGGGACAGGGAAACACAGATACGCAGTATTTT	CASRRPGQGNTDTQYF
TRBD2	TRBV7-2	TRBJ2-7	-	TGTGCCAGCAGCTTGGGCGGGAGGGGGTACGAGCAGTACTTC	CASSLGGRGYEQYF
-	TRBV10-3	TRBJ2-7	-	TGTGCCTCCGGGGGCGGTCTCTACGAGCAGTACTTC	CASGGGLYEQYF
-	TRBV4-3	TRBJ2-1	once	TGCGCCAGCAGCCTTGATGGCAGTGAGCAGTTCTTC	CASSLDGSEQFF
TRBD2	TRBV12-3/TRBV12-4	TRBJ2-5	many	TGTGCCAGCAGTCGACTAGCGGGAGAGGTTAGCCAGTACTTC	CASSRLAGEVSQYF
TRBD1	TRBV20-1	TRBJ1-1	few	TGCAGTGCTCCCCGGACAGGGCGAAACACTGAAGCTTTCTTT	CSAPRTGRNTEAFF
TRBD2	TRBV5-4	TRBJ2-1	-	TGTGCCAGCAGCTTTGCCCTAGTAAGCGGGAACAAGCAGTTCTTC	CASSFALVSGNKQFF
-	TRBV30	TRBJ2-3	few	TGTGCCTGGAGAATCCAGCGGGCAGCAGATACGCAGTATTTT	CAWRIQRAADTQYF
-	TRBV20-1	TRBJ2-1	few	TGCAGTGCTAGAGATATGGGCAATGAGCAGTTCTTC	CSARDMGNEQFF
-	TRBV27	TRBJ1-1	few	TGTGCCAGCCATAGGATCGTTTCGGGGAACACTGAAGCTTTCTTT	CASHRIVSGNTEAFF
-	TRBV29-1	TRBJ2-7	-	TGCAGCGTGGAACTCGACAGCTACGAGCAGTACTTC	CSVELDSYEQYF
-	TRBV7-8	TRBJ2-1	few	TGTGCCAGCAGCCCCTGGTCTGGCTCCTACAATGAGCAGTTCTTC	CASSPWSGSYNEQFF
-	TRBV20-1	TRBJ2-7	few	TGCAGTGCCAGCGGTGGCGGTTACGAGCAGTACTTC	CSASGGGYEQYF
TRBD2	TRBV7-2	TRBJ2-7	-	TGTGCCAGCAGCTTAGTGAGGGGACTAGTGTACGAGCAGTACTTC	CASSLVRGLVYEQYF
TRBD1	TRBV4-3	TRBJ1-4	few	TGCGCCAGCAGCCCCAACCCCCAGACAGGGACGAATGAAAAACTGTTTTTT	CASSPNPQTGTNEKLFF
TRBD1	TRBV7-9	TRBJ2-1	-	TGTGCCAGCAGACTCGGGACAGGGTATCGGGATGAGCAGTTCTTC	CASRLGTGYRDEQFF
-	TRBV9	TRBJ2-3	-	TGTGCCAGCAGCGTAGTCGGGGGAGGTGCGCAGTATTTT	CASSVVGGGAQYF
-	TRBV7-2	TRBJ2-1	-	TGTGCCAGCAGCTTACTTCCAGGGGACCTATCCTACAATGAGCAGTTCTTC	CASSLLPGDLSYNEQFF
-	TRBV5-5	TRBJ2-4	few	TGTGCCAGCAGCTTGTTAGCCGTACCGGGGCTTCAGTACTTC	CASSLLAVPGLQYF
TRBD2	TRBV20-1	TRBJ2-7	-	TGCAGTGCCAGGACTAGGAGGTACGAGCAGTACTTC	CSARTRRYEQYF
TRBD1	TRBV4-3	TRBJ2-1	few	TGCGCCAGCAGCCCACGGACAGGGGGCGGTGGGTCTGAGGGGGCAAATTGGAGGAATGAGCAGTTCTTC	CASSPRTGGGGSEGANWRNEQFF
TRBD1	TRBV7-7	TRBJ2-3	-	TGTGCTAGCAGCCCCCGGACAGGGAACACAGATACGCAGTATTTT	CASSPRTGNTDTQYF
TRBD1	TRBV12-3/TRBV12-4	TRBJ1-1	few	TGTGCCAGCAGTTTCCAAGGGGGCAGGACTGAAGCTTTCTTT	CASSFQGGRTEAFF
TRBD1	TRBV2	TRBJ2-5	-	TGTGCCAGCAGGGCAGGGACAGACATACATCAAGAGACCCAGTACTTC	CASRAGTDIHQETQYF